The rows below give T cell receptor beta chains drawn from one sample of a study of blood T cell repertoires in COVID-19. Here immunoSEQ multiplex PCR was the method, and the copy in TCRdb shows in-frame clones only, minus some. The sample lists approximately 300,000 clones, approximately 91% seen once, with 4.5% to 6.5% in the top ten. The sample was PBMCs or T cells enriched from blood (not recorded which). The receptors here all came from a man between 60 and 75 years old who had recovered from COVID-19. CDR3s include the opening cysteine and the closing phenylalanine or tryptophan. Each record gives: clone size, D gene, J gene, V gene, CDR3 DNA, CDR3 protein. The D gene is left open where the match is weak. Some rows have no size entry. The others give once, few or many, or a class for an expanded clone.

NA	TRBD2	TRBJ2-2	TRBV28	TGTGCCAGCAGTTTCGCTAGCGGGAGGGCAAACACCGGGGAGCTGTTTTTT	CASSFASGRANTGELFF
NA	NA	TRBJ1-6	TRBV7-2	TGTGCCAGCAGCTTAGGAGGGACAAGGGATAATTCACCCCTCCACTTT	CASSLGGTRDNSPLHF
NA	TRBD2	TRBJ2-1	TRBV7-2	TGTGCCAGCAGCACTGACCCTAGCGGGAGAGGGGGTGAGCAGTTCTTC	CASSTDPSGRGGEQFF
few	TRBD1	TRBJ2-3	TRBV19	TGTGCCACTACGGGACAGGGCGAAGATACGCAGTATTTT	CATTGQGEDTQYF
NA	NA	TRBJ1-5	TRBV5-1	TGCGCCAGCAGCTTGGCCGAGGGCCGAGGGCCCCAGCATTTT	CASSLAEGRGPQHF
NA	NA	TRBJ2-7	TRBV4-2	TGTGCCAGCAGCCAAGAGTCCAAAGCGACCTACGAGCAGTACTTC	CASSQESKATYEQYF
once	TRBD1	TRBJ1-1	TRBV3-1/TRBV3-2	TGTGCCAGCAGCCTCAGGACAGGGCTGAACACTGAAGCTTTCTTT	CASSLRTGLNTEAFF
once	TRBD2	TRBJ2-5	TRBV7-2	TGTGCCAGCAGCTTAGTGGCTAGCGGAGGCCAGTACTTC	CASSLVASGGQYF
NA	TRBD2	TRBJ2-3	TRBV28	TGTGCCAGCAGTCCGGGACTAGCGGGTGGTGAAGGGACGCAGTATTTT	CASSPGLAGGEGTQYF
few	NA	TRBJ2-7	TRBV27	TGTGCCAGCAGTTTAGTGCGGGGACCCCCCTACGAGCAGTACTTC	CASSLVRGPPYEQYF
NA	NA	TRBJ2-7	TRBV6-5	TGTGCCAGCAGCCGAGCCAGAGACAGCTACGAGCAGTACTTC	CASSRARDSYEQYF